The 20 T cell receptor beta chains listed next were all sequenced from one sample in a study of T-cell reconstitution after alpha-beta-depleted transplantation in children. Molecular barcoding with unique molecular identifiers was used for the TCRbeta library. MiXCR, run by TCRdb on the PCR reads, gives a single entry per CDR3 protein. The sample has nearly 550,000 distinct CDR3 sequences, 15% to 20% seen once. This material consisted of PBMCs from the stem cell graft donor, taken from the stem cell graft. The source of these receptors is a human donor who donated a stem cell graft to a child with acute lymphoblastic leukemia.

This clonotype has ten or more counts. The chain has TRBV5-1 and TRBJ2-7, with 9 bases that match TRBD2. Per the germline V gene, CDR1 is SGHRS and CDR2 is YFSETQ. The CDR3 loop spans 16 amino acids. The V gene end was trimmed by 1 base and the J gene end by 1 base; junction bases not matched to a gene: 6. CDR3 amino acids: CASSLLASGTSYEQYF. CDR3 DNA sequence: TGCGCCAGCAGCTTGCTGGCTAGCGGGACATCCTACGAGCAGTACTTC.

The gene calls are TRBV7-2 and TRBJ2-2; 10 bases are a match to TRBD2. Trimming removed 4 bases from V and 1 base from J; junction bases left unmatched: 6. The CDR3 is made up of 17 amino acids. Per the germline V gene, CDR1 is SGHTA and CDR2 is FQGNSA. CDR3 sequence: CASSSGLAARNTGELFF. Written as DNA, the CDR3 is TGTGCCAGCAGCTCCGGACTAGCGGCCCGGAACACCGGGGAGCTGTTTTTT.

This clonotype was recorded a few times. This chain uses TRBV6-5 with TRBJ1-1, with D hard to call. The CDR3 has 12 residues. The ends were cut back, 2 bases at V and 2 bases at J, with 3 bases in the middle. CDR1 is MNHEY, CDR2 SVGAGI, per germline. CDR3 in amino acids: CASSYDNTEAFF. DNA of the CDR3: TGTGCCAGCAGTTACGACAACACTGAAGCTTTCTTT.

This clonotype has more than one count but fewer than ten. The chain employs TRBV7-9 and TRBJ2-7; no clear D gene. V was trimmed by 5 bases and J by 5 bases, leaving 13 bases between them. The length of the CDR3 is 13 residues. The V gene's germline CDR1 is SEHNR and CDR2 FQNEAQ (reference sequence). For the CDR3, the DNA is TGTGCCAGCAGCCGAGAGGCGCTCCACGAGCAGTACTTC. It codes for CASSREALHEQYF.

This clonotype was detected a few times. This chain uses TRBV12-3 or TRBV12-4 with TRBJ1-2; 10 positions match TRBD1. Trimming removed 6 bases from V and 6 bases from J; junction bases left unmatched: 7. This CDR3 region has 14 residues. CDR3 in DNA: TGTGCCAGCAGCATGGACAGGGGGGGAGATGGCTACACCTTC. Translated, it gives CASSMDRGGDGYTF.

This clonotype was counted only a few times. This chain uses TRBV2 with TRBJ2-1; D is unresolved. Trimming took 4 bases from V and 4 from J, leaving 11 bases between them. CDR1 SNHLY and CDR2 FYNNEI come from the germline V gene. The CDR3 extends over 14 amino acids. The DNA of the CDR3 is TGTGCCAGCAGTGGTCCCCCGCGGTACAATGAGCAGTTCTTC. Encoded protein: CASSGPPRYNEQFF. Looking up the rest from reference TRBV2 and TRBJ2-1 gives the full variable domain: EPEVTQTPSHQVTQMGQEVILRCVPISNHLYFYWYRQILGQKVEFLVSFYNNEISEKSEIFDDQFSVERPDGSNFTLKIRSTKLEDSAMYFCASSGPPRYNEQFFGPGTRLTVL.

For the CDR3, the DNA is TGCAGCGTTATGGGGGGCCCTGAAAAACTGTTTTTT. Protein: CSVMGGPEKLFF. This chain links TRBV29-1 with TRBJ1-4, with D possibly TRBD1 on 6 matching bases. Trimming cost V 5 bases and J 7 bases, with 11 bases left between them. From germline, CDR1 is SQVTM and CDR2 ANQGSEA. The CDR3 has 12 amino acids.

This clonotype was recorded a few times. V and J are TRBV5-6 and TRBJ2-7, with D tentatively TRBD2 (6 bases). CDR1 SGHDT and CDR2 YYEEEE come from the germline V gene. Trimming removed 3 bases from V and 2 bases from J, with 15 bases in between. This CDR3 has 15 amino acids. CDR3 DNA: TGTGCCAGCAGCTACGCCCGGGACTGGACCTACGAGCAGTACTTC. It specifies CASSYARDWTYEQYF.

The J gene is TRBJ1-4, the V gene TRBV5-1; the match to TRBD1 covers 8 bases. Germline V CDR1 and CDR2: SGHRS, YFSETQ. J lost 7 bases, V lost 0 bases, and 2 bases had no gene match. The CDR3 extends over 14 amino acids. CDR3 DNA: TGCGCCAGCAGCTTGGACGGACAGGGTGAAAAACTGTTTTTT. Translated: CASSLDGQGEKLFF.

This clonotype was found a few times. The V and J genes are TRBV27 and TRBJ2-7, with unresolved D. V was pared by 5 bases and J by 0 bases, with 11 bases between. This CDR3 spans 14 amino acids. CDR1 and CDR2 from the germline V gene are MNHEY and SMNVEV (reference sequence). CDR3 bases: TGTGCCAGCAGTGATCGGACGAGCTCCTACGAGCAGTACTTC. This sequence encodes CASSDRTSSYEQYF.

The genes are TRBV20-1 and TRBJ1-5; no clear D. The CDR3 runs 14 residues. Trimming took off 3 bases at V and 0 bases at J, with 9 bases between the two ends. From germline, CDR1 is DFQATT and CDR2 SNEGSKA (reference sequence). CDR3 sequence (DNA): TGCAGTGCTAGTGATACGTTTAGCAATCAGCCCCAGCATTTT. It is translated as CSASDTFSNQPQHF.

V and J are TRBV29-1 and TRBJ2-1; a possible D gene is TRBD2 (5 bases). The V gene's germline CDR1 is SQVTM and CDR2 ANQGSEA. V was pared by 6 bases and J by 3 bases, with 12 bases between. The CDR3 runs 13 residues. CDR3 amino acids: CSVDRTDYNEQFF. The CDR3 bases are TGCAGCGTGGATCGGACTGACTACAATGAGCAGTTCTTC.

The rearrangement joins TRBV18 to TRBJ2-1; D unresolved. CDR3 size: 11 residues. Germline CDR1 KGHSH, CDR2 LQKENI. Trimming removed 4 bases at V and 6 bases at J, with 4 bases between. The CDR3 DNA sequence: TGTGCCAGCTCACATACCAATGAGCAGTTCTTC. Its translation: CASSHTNEQFF.

This clonotype was counted only a few times. V gene TRBV7-9 combines with J gene TRBJ2-1; D is undetermined. CDR1 and CDR2 (germline): SEHNR, FQNEAQ (reference sequence). The V end was cut by 1 base, the J end by 9 bases, with 7 bases between. The CDR3 has 12 residues. CDR3 loop: CASSLVTLEQFF. In DNA form, the CDR3 reads TGTGCCAGCAGCTTAGTAACGCTTGAGCAGTTCTTC.

The rearrangement links TRBV18 to TRBJ1-4, with TRBD1 as a possible D gene (5 bases). V was pared by 0 bases and J by 8 bases, with 13 bases between. This CDR3 comprises 15 residues. Germline loops: CDR1 KGHSH, CDR2 LQKENI. CDR3 region: CASSPPSGREEKLFF. The DNA for the CDR3 is TGTGCCAGCTCACCACCCTCAGGGCGGGAAGAAAAACTGTTTTTT.

The CDR3 region is CASSPGPQGSNQPQHF. CDR3 nucleotide sequence: TGTGCCAGTAGCCCCGGACCTCAGGGGAGCAATCAGCCCCAGCATTTT. The chain employs TRBV19 and TRBJ1-5; D perhaps matches TRBD1 (6 bases). CDR3 length equals 16 residues. Germline lookup yields CDR1 LNHDA and CDR2 SQIVND (reference sequence). Deletions cut 6 bases from V and 1 base from J, with 16 bases between.

The chain carries TRBV5-1 and TRBJ2-1, with D unclear. Germline loops: CDR1 SGHRS, CDR2 YFSETQ. V dropped 2 bases and J dropped 2 bases, with 11 bases sitting between them. There are 15 residues in the CDR3. The CDR3 DNA is TGCGCCAGCAGCTTAGAAGGGATCCCCTACAATGAGCAGTTCTTC. Its protein product is CASSLEGIPYNEQFF. The whole variable domain, remainder taken from reference TRBV5-1 and TRBJ2-1, is KAGVTQTPRYLIKTRGQQVTLSCSPISGHRSVSWYQQTPGQGLQFLFEYFSETQRNKGNFPGRFSGRQFSNSRSEMNVSTLELGDSALYLCASSLEGIPYNEQFFGPGTRLTVL.

The chain combines TRBV5-1 with TRBJ1-3; 9 nucleotides align to TRBD1. This CDR3 is 17 amino acids long. V shed 6 bases, J shed 0 bases, and the junction held 10 bases outside the gene matches. CDR1 is SGHRS and CDR2 is YFSETQ in the germline V gene. Written as DNA, the CDR3 is TGCGCCAGCACCAAGCTTGGGACAGGGAGCTCTGGAAACACCATATATTTT. Its translation is CASTKLGTGSSGNTIYF.

V is TRBV29-1 and J is TRBJ1-2, with D possibly being TRBD1 (5 bases). The V gene lost 7 bases and the J gene lost 4 bases, with 16 bases spanning the gap. The CDR3 is made up of 13 amino acids. The germline CDR1 and CDR2 sequences are SQVTM and ANQGSEA. CDR3 in amino acids: CSAWGDRSYGYTF. CDR3 coding DNA: TGCAGCGCCTGGGGGGATAGGAGCTATGGCTACACCTTC.

The sample holds a few counts of this clonotype. This sequence joins TRBV20-1 and TRBJ2-1; 13 nucleotides match TRBD2. There are 16 residues in the CDR3. Per the germline V gene, CDR1 is DFQATT and CDR2 is SNEGSKA (reference sequence). V lost 6 bases to trimming and J lost 0 bases; unmatched junction nucleotides: 5. CDR3 protein: CSAGTSGAVSYNEQFF. The CDR3 coding sequence is TGCAGTGCCGGGACTAGCGGGGCCGTCTCCTACAATGAGCAGTTCTTC.